This passage covers 5 T cell receptor beta chains from one sample sequenced in a study of memory CD4+ T cells and cytomegalovirus serostatus (dated by TCRdb to between 2018 and 2021). Library prep was done by the immunoSEQ multiplex PCR assay. This is the immuneACCESS table as TCRdb keeps it, with only in-frame sequences that have V and J called. A part of the clones is gone; compared with another copy, unresolved V genes explain less than half, and the rest is unexplained. Within this sample are fewer than 40,000 clones, with over 65% of them counted one time only. The top ten clones comprise 0.78% of the sample. A FACSAria II was used to sort memory CD4+ T cells, defined as single viable CD3+CD4+CD8-CD45RO+ cells. The specimen sequenced was memory CD4+ T cells from blood. The receptors originated from an adult in good health and CMV-seronegative.

In regard to this clone: Other DNA sequences in the sample encode the same CDR3. The chain joins TRBV7-2 to TRBJ2-2, with 9 bases matching TRBD1. The CDR3 spans 14 residues. Germline CDR1 is SGHTA and CDR2 is FQGNSA. J gave up 5 bases and V 3 bases, and 1 base lay outside the gene matches. CDR3 amino acids: CASSLGQGTGELFF. CDR3 nucleotides: TGTGCCAGCAGCTTGGGACAGGGAACCGGGGAGCTGTTTTTT.

The chain recombines TRBV2 with TRBJ2-1, with no clear D. Per germline, CDR1 SNHLY and CDR2 FYNNEI. This CDR3 is built from 15 residues. V gave up 9 bases and J gave up 1 base, with 16 bases separating them. Here the CDR3 DNA reads TGTGCCAGTTCCGCCCCGAGTGGGTCCTACAATGAGCAGTTCTTC. Its translation is CASSAPSGSYNEQFF.

This rearrangement joins TRBV5-1 to TRBJ1-2; D not resolved. In germline, CDR1 is SGHRS, CDR2 YFSETQ. The CDR3 sequence is 14 residues long. The V end lost 0 bases, the J end lost 0 bases, and 6 bases lay between the germline ends. In DNA form, the CDR3 reads TGCGCCAGCAGCTTGGGGACCTCTAACTATGGCTACACCTTC. Translated, it gives CASSLGTSNYGYTF.

The rearrangement joins TRBV11-2 to TRBJ1-2; 12 bases line up with TRBD1. Trimming took 1 base from V and 7 from J; bases not matched to a gene: 4. This CDR3 spans 15 amino acids. Germline loops: CDR1 SGHAT, CDR2 FQNNGV. As DNA, the CDR3 is TGTGCCAGCAGCTTAGTCGGGACAGGGGGCTCTGGCTACACCTTC. It is translated as CASSLVGTGGSGYTF.

This rearrangement joins TRBV5-8 to TRBJ1-6, with a weak D call TRBD1 (6 bases). Trimming took off 6 bases at V and 4 bases at J, with 11 bases between the two ends. Germline V lookup: CDR1 SGHTS, CDR2 YDEGEE. The CDR3 length is 14 residues. The CDR3, as DNA: TGTGCCAGCACACGGACAGATTATAATTCACCCCTCCACTTT. Translation gives CASTRTDYNSPLHF.